Below, 21 T cell receptor beta chains from the same sample are listed, as sequenced in a study of PD-1 blockade in classical Hodgkin lymphoma. Sample time point: cycle 4 day 1 (C4D1), after less than 7 weeks of nivolumab. After autologous stem cell transplantation all patients relapsed, and prior brentuximab vedotin exposure differed between cohorts. Assay: immunoSEQ multiplex PCR; the TCRdb copy retains only in-frame clones and omits some. The table includes 80,000 to 95,000 clones, 65% to 85% detected once. The input for sequencing was peripheral blood mononuclear cells (PBMCs), taken before the fourth cycle of nivolumab. The receptors shown here come from a human donor with classical Hodgkin lymphoma.

The rearrangement links TRBV28 to TRBJ2-7; D may be TRBD2 (5 bases). Germline V CDR1 and CDR2: MDHEN, SYDVKM. This CDR3 region has 13 residues. The V end was cut by 8 bases, the J end by 1 base, with 12 bases between. The CDR3 DNA follows: TGTGCCAGCTTGGGAGTTGGGTCCTACGAGCAGTACTTC. Its translation: CASLGVGSYEQYF. The entire variable domain, with the rest obtained from reference TRBV28 and TRBJ2-7, is as follows: DVKVTQSSRYLVKRTGEKVFLECVQDMDHENMFWYRQDPGLGLRLIYFSYDVKMKEKGDIPEGYSVSREKKERFSLILESASTNQTSMYLCASLGVGSYEQYFGPGTRLTVT.

This chain uses TRBV28 with TRBJ1-5, with D unresolved. This CDR3 is 15 amino acids long. Looked up from germline, CDR1 is MDHEN and CDR2 is SYDVKM. V was clipped by 5 bases and J by 7 bases, with 18 bases between them. CDR3 loop: CASSLRRGYGQPQHF. CDR3 nucleotides: TGTGCCAGCAGTCTCAGGCGTGGGTATGGGCAGCCCCAGCATTTT.

This sequence joins TRBV6-4 and TRBJ1-4; 9 bases map to TRBD1. This CDR3 region has 14 residues. V lost 4 bases to trimming and J lost 8 bases; unmatched junction nucleotides: 5. Germline assignment: CDR1 MRHNA and CDR2 SNTAGT. The CDR3 sequence is CASSVGQGSEKLFF. DNA for the CDR3: TGTGCCAGCAGTGTTGGACAGGGGTCGGAAAAACTGTTTTTT.

The chain joins TRBV28 to TRBJ1-5; D is unclear. Looked up from germline, CDR1 is MDHEN and CDR2 is SYDVKM. Between the trimmed V and J ends, which lost 6 bases and 0 bases, there was a span of 18 bases. The CDR3 is 17 residues long. The CDR3 spells CASRPWIQLISNQPQHF. DNA for the CDR3: TGTGCCAGCAGACCCTGGATACAGCTCATTAGCAATCAGCCCCAGCATTTT.

V and J are TRBV19 and TRBJ2-2; 16 positions match TRBD2. The CDR3 loop spans 19 amino acids. The germline V gene encodes CDR1 LNHDA and CDR2 SQIVND (reference sequence). Losses at the gene ends were 7 bases for V and 6 bases for J; bases not matched to a gene: 14. CDR3 sequence reads: CASNTRGTSGRAWAGELFF. CDR3 in DNA: TGTGCCAGTAACACGAGGGGGACTAGCGGGAGGGCGTGGGCCGGGGAGCTGTTTTTT.

The rearrangement joins TRBV20-1 to TRBJ1-1; D is undetermined. V was shortened by 1 base and J by 4 bases, with 4 bases between the two germline ends. This CDR3 has 11 residues. Germline V CDR1 and CDR2: DFQATT, SNEGSKA (reference sequence). The CDR3 region has the DNA TGCAGTGCTAGAGGCCCCACTGAAGCTTTCTTT. Protein product: CSARGPTEAFF.

This clone showed up just once. The V and J genes are TRBV2 and TRBJ2-7; weak D call: TRBD1 (6 bases). CDR1 is SNHLY and CDR2 is FYNNEI in the germline V gene. V lost 7 bases and J lost 2, with 15 bases in between. The CDR3 sequence is 14 residues long. As DNA, the CDR3 is TGTGCCAGCACTGGACAGCGGACCCCCTACGAGCAGTACTTC. It translates to CASTGQRTPYEQYF.

The chain uses TRBV4-2 and TRBJ1-5; D remains unclear. Germline lookup yields CDR1 LGHNA and CDR2 YNFKEQ. V shed 4 bases and J shed 5 bases, with 18 bases lying between them. This CDR3 has 16 residues. CDR3: CASSRGPGVVDQPQHF. CDR3 sequence (DNA): TGTGCCAGCAGCCGCGGGCCCGGAGTGGTCGATCAGCCCCAGCATTTT.

The CDR3 sequence is CASSALTGSYNEQFF. Here the CDR3 DNA reads TGTGCCAGCAGCGCCCTGACAGGGTCCTACAATGAGCAGTTCTTC. The chain joins TRBV9 to TRBJ2-1, with TRBD1 matching over 7 bases. The CDR3 runs to 15 residues. With 3 bases clipped from V and 1 base from J, the junction kept 4 bases outside the gene matches. CDR1 SGDLS and CDR2 YYNGEE come from the germline V gene.

This rearrangement joins TRBV11-3 to TRBJ2-1; D might be TRBD2 (6 bases). CDR1 and CDR2 from the germline V gene are SGHNT and YENEEA. There are 13 residues in the CDR3. Trimming removed 5 bases from V and 9 bases from J, with 14 bases in between. CDR3 nucleotides: TGTGCCAGCAGCCGGGACTCCTTAAGTGAGCAGTTCTTC. It translates to CASSRDSLSEQFF.

This clone was detected many times. The rearrangement uses TRBV2 and TRBJ2-7; D is unclear. The CDR3 loop spans 13 amino acids. Trimming pared 4 bases from V and 6 bases from J, leaving 13 bases between. Germline CDR1 reads SNHLY; CDR2 reads FYNNEI. This chain's CDR3 is CASSVMGYGEQYF. The CDR3 DNA reads as TGTGCCAGCAGTGTCATGGGGTATGGCGAGCAGTACTTC.

The chain recombines TRBV5-6 with TRBJ1-4, with D possibly being TRBD1 (6 bases). The CDR3 spans 15 residues. The germline V gene encodes CDR1 SGHDT and CDR2 YYEEEE. Trimming took off 3 bases at V and 6 bases at J, with 15 bases between the two ends. The CDR3 sequence is CASSSLRTADEKLFF. The CDR3 coding sequence is TGTGCCAGCAGCTCTTTACGGACAGCCGATGAAAAACTGTTTTTT. Full variable domain (rest looked up from reference TRBV5-6 and TRBJ1-4): DAGVTQSPTHLIKTRGQQVTLRCSPKSGHDTVSWYQQALGQGPQFIFQYYEEEERQRGNFPDRFSGHQFPNYSSELNVNALLLGDSALYLCASSSLRTADEKLFFGSGTQLSVL.

J is TRBJ2-5 and V is TRBV10-3, with D perhaps matching TRBD2 (5 bases). Germline CDR1 and CDR2: ENHRY and SYGVKD. The CDR3 loop spans 12 amino acids. V lost 6 bases, J lost 0 bases, and 5 bases lay in between. CDR3 residues: CAIRGDQETQYF. The CDR3 DNA reads TGTGCCATCAGGGGAGACCAAGAGACCCAGTACTTC.

This chain connects TRBV18 to TRBJ2-4; weak D call: TRBD1 (6 bases). The germline V and J ends were trimmed by 3 bases and 1 base, with 7 bases remaining between them. CDR1 and CDR2 (germline): KGHSH, LQKENI. CDR3 length: 14 amino acids. In DNA form, the CDR3 reads TGTGCCAGCTCACCCGGACAGGCCAAAAACATTCAGTACTTC. Translation: CASSPGQAKNIQYF.

This clone was observed a handful of times. J is TRBJ2-2 and V is TRBV5-1, with D unresolved. The V gene lost 3 bases and the J gene lost 6 bases, with 15 bases spanning the gap. This CDR3 has 15 residues. Germline assignment: CDR1 SGHRS and CDR2 YFSETQ. The CDR3 nucleotides are TGCGCCAGCAGCTCTACCGGTGACCGGGCCGGGGAGCTGTTTTTT. Translated: CASSSTGDRAGELFF.

The genes are TRBV10-3 and TRBJ2-2; D unresolved. The CDR3 has 14 residues. V shed 4 bases and J shed 2 bases, with 8 bases lying between them. Germline V gene lookup returns CDR1 ENHRY and CDR2 SYGVKD. CDR3 sequence: CAISGSANTGELFF. Here the CDR3 DNA reads TGTGCCATCAGTGGATCTGCCAACACCGGGGAGCTGTTTTTT.

The V call is TRBV6-1, the J call TRBJ1-1; D is unresolved. This CDR3 spans 14 amino acids. With 2 bases removed from V and 0 bases from J, the gap between germline ends came to 7 bases. Germline lookup yields CDR1 MNHNS and CDR2 SASEGT. The CDR3 DNA reads TGTGCCAGCAGTGAAAACGGCTTGAACACTGAAGCTTTCTTT. Protein product: CASSENGLNTEAFF.

The CDR3 DNA reads TGTGCCAGCAGACCCCTAGCGGGAGGGTACTACGAGCAGTACTTC. As protein: CASRPLAGGYYEQYF. V usage is TRBV6-5 and J usage is TRBJ2-7; 12 bases align to TRBD2. The CDR3 runs 15 residues. Germline V gives CDR1 MNHEY, CDR2 SVGAGI. V was pared by 6 bases and J by 3 bases, with 6 bases of the junction left unmatched.

The V and J genes are TRBV6-4 and TRBJ2-1, with D uncertain. CDR3 length equals 14 residues. Germline V gene data show CDR1 as MRHNA and CDR2 as SNTAGT. Between the trimmed V and J ends, which lost 5 bases and 10 bases, there was a span of 18 bases. The CDR3 region is CASSPIPESWEQFF. The CDR3 nucleotides read TGTGCCAGCAGTCCTATCCCAGAAAGCTGGGAGCAGTTCTTC.

As DNA, the CDR3 is TGTGCCAGTAGTAAGCCTAAACTAGCGGGCTCCTACGAGCAGTACTTC. Translated: CASSKPKLAGSYEQYF. V usage is TRBV19 and J usage is TRBJ2-7; 9 bases agree with TRBD2. Looked up from germline, CDR1 is LNHDA and CDR2 is SQIVND (reference sequence). The CDR3 runs to 16 residues. V was pared by 4 bases and J by 0 bases, with 7 bases of the junction left unmatched.

The chain employs TRBV19 and TRBJ1-5; D remains ambiguous. Looked up from germline, CDR1 is LNHDA and CDR2 is SQIVND (reference sequence). The V gene lost 3 bases and the J gene lost 6 bases, with 12 bases spanning the gap. The CDR3 is made up of 14 amino acids. CDR3 in amino acids: CASSMGSWTQPQHF. The CDR3 nucleotides are TGTGCCAGTAGTATGGGGTCTTGGACTCAGCCCCAGCATTTT.